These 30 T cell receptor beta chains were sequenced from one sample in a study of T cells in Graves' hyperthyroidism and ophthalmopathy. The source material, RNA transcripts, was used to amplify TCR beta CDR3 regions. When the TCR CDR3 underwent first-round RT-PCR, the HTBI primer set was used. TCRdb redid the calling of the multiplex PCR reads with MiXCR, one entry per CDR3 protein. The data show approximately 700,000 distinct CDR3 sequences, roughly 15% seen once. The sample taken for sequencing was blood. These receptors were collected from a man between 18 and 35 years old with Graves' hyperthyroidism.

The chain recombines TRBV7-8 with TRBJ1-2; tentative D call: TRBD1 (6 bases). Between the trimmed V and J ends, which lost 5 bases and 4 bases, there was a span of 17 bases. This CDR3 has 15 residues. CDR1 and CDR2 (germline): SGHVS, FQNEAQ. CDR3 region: CASSPRAGVGYGYTF. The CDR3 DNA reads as TGTGCCAGCAGCCCCCGCGCAGGGGTGGGCTATGGCTACACCTTC.

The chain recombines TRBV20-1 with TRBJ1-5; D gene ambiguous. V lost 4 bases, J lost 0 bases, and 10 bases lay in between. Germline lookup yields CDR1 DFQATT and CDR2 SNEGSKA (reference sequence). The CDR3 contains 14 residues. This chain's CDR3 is CSATRPYSNQPQHF. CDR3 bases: TGCAGTGCTACCCGACCCTATAGCAATCAGCCCCAGCATTTT.

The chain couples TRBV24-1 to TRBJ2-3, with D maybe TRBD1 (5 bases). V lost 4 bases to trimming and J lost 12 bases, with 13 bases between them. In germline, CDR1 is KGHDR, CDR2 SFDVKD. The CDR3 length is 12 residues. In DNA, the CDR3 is TGTGCCACCAGTGACATAGGACACAATCAGTATTTT. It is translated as CATSDIGHNQYF.

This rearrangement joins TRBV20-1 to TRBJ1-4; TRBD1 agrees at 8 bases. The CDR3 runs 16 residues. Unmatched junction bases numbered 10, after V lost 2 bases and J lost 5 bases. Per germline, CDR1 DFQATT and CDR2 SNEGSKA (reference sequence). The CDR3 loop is CSARPTGGRRNEKLFF. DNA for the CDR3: TGCAGTGCTAGACCAACAGGGGGACGGAGAAATGAAAAACTGTTTTTT.

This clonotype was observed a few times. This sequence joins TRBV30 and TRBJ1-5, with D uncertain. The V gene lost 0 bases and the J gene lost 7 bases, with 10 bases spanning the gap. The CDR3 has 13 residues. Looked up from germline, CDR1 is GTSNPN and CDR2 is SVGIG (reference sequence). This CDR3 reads CAWSVSGRQPQHF. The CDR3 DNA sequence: TGTGCCTGGAGTGTGTCCGGGCGGCAGCCCCAGCATTTT.

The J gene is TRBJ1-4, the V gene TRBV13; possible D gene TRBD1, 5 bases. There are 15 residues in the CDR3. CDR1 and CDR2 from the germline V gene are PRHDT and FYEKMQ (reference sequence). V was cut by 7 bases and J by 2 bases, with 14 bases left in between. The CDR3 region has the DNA TGTGCCAGCACCAGTCGGGGGACTACTAATGAAAAACTGTTTTTT. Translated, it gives CASTSRGTTNEKLFF.

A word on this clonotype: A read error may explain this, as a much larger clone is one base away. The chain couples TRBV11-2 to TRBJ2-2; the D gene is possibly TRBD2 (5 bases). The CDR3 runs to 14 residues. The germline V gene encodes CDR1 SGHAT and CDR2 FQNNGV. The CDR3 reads CANSLVGGTGELFF. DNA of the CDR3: TGTGCCAACAGCTTAGTTGGCGGGACCGGGGAGCTGTTTTTT.

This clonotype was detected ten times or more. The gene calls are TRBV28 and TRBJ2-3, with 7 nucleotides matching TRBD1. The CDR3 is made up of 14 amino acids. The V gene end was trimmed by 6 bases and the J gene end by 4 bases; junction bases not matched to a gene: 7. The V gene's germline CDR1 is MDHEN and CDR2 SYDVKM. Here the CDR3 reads CASSLTGTADTQYF. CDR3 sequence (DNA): TGTGCCAGCAGCCTGACAGGGACGGCAGATACGCAGTATTTT.

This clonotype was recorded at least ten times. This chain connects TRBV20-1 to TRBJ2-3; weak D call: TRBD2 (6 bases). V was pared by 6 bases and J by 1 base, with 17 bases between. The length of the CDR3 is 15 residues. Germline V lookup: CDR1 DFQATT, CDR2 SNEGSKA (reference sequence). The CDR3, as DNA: TGCAGTGCCCTCCCACACGGGGGTGGCACAGATACGCAGTATTTT. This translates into CSALPHGGGTDTQYF.

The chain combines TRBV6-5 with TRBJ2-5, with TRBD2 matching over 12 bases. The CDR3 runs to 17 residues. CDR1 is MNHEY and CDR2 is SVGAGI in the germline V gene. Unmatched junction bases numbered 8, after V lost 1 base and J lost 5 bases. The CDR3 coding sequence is TGTGCCAGCAGTTACTACAGACTAGCGGGAGTGGAGGAGACCCAGTACTTC. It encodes CASSYYRLAGVEETQYF.

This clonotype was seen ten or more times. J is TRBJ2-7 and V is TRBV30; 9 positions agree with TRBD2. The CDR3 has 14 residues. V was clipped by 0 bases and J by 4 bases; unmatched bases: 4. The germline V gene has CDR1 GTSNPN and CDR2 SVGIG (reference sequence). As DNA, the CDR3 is TGTGCCTGGAGTGTTAGCGGGAGTTCGTACGAGCAGTACTTC. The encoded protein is CAWSVSGSSYEQYF.

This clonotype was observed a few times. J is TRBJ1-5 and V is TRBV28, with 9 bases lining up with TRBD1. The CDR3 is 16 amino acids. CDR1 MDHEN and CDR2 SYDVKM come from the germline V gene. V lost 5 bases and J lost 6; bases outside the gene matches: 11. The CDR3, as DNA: TGTGCCAGCAGTCCCGGGACAGGGCCCCGGGTTCAGCCCCAGCATTTT. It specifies CASSPGTGPRVQPQHF.

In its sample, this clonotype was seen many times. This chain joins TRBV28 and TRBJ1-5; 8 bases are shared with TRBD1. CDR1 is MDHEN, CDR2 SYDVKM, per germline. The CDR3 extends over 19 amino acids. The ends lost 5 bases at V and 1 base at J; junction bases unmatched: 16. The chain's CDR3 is CASSPVNRGWGRSNQPQHF. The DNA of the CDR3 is TGTGCCAGCAGTCCCGTTAACAGGGGGTGGGGGAGGAGCAATCAGCCCCAGCATTTT.

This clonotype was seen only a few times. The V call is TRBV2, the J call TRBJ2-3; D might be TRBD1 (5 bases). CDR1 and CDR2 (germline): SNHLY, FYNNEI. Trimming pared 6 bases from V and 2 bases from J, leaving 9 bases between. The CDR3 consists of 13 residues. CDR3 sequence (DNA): TGTGCCAGCAGAAGGGGATACACAGATACGCAGTATTTT. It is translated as CASRRGYTDTQYF.

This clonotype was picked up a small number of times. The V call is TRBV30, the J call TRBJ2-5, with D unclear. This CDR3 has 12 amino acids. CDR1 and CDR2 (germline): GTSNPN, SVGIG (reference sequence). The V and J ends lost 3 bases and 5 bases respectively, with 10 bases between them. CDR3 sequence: CAWSTPPETQYF. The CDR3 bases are TGTGCCTGGAGCACGCCTCCGGAGACCCAGTACTTC.

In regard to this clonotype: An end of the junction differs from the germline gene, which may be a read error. CDR3 nucleotides: TGCAGTGCGAGAGGGGAGACCTACGAGCAGTACTTC. It codes for CSARGETYEQYF. The chain couples TRBV20-1 to TRBJ2-7; perhaps D is TRBD1 or TRBD2 (5 bases each). CDR3 size: 12 residues. Germline CDR1 and CDR2: DFQATT and SNEGSKA (reference sequence).

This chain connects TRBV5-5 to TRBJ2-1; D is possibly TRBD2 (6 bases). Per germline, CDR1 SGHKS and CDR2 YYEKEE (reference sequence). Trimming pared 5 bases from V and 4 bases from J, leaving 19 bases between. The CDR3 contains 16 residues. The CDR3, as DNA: TGTGCCAGCAGTTTCGGGACTCCTTTGAGGTACAATGAGCAGTTCTTC. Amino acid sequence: CASSFGTPLRYNEQFF.

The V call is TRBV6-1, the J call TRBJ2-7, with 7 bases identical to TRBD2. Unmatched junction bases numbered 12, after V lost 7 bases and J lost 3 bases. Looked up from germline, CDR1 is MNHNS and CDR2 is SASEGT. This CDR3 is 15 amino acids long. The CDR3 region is CASTRGREDYYEQYF. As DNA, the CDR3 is TGTGCCAGCACGCGAGGGAGGGAGGACTACTACGAGCAGTACTTC.

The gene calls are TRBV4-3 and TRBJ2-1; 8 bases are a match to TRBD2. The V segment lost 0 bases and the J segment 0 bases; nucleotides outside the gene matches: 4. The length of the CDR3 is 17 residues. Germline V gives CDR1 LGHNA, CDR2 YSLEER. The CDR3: CASSQEASGSSYNEQFF. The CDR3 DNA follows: TGCGCCAGCAGCCAAGAGGCAAGCGGGAGCTCCTACAATGAGCAGTTCTTC.

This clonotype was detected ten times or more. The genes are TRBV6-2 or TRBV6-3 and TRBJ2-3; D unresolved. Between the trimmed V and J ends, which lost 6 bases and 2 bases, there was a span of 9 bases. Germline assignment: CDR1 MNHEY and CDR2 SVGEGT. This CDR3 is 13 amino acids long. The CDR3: CASSYSITDTQYF. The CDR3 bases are TGTGCCAGCAGCTACAGTATCACAGATACGCAGTATTTT.

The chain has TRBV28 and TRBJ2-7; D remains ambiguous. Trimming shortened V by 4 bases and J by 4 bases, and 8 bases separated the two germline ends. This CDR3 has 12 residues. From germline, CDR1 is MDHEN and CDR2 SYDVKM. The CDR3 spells CASSSDIYEQYF. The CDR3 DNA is TGTGCCAGCAGTTCAGATATTTACGAGCAGTACTTC. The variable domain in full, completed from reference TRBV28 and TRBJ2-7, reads DVKVTQSSRYLVKRTGEKVFLECVQDMDHENMFWYRQDPGLGLRLIYFSYDVKMKEKGDIPEGYSVSREKKERFSLILESASTNQTSMYLCASSSDIYEQYFGPGTRLTVT.

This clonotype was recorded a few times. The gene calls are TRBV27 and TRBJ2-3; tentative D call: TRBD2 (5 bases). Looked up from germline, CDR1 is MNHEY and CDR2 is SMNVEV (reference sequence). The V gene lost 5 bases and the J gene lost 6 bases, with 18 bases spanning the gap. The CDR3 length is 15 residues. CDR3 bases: TGTGCCAGCAGTCCGGGTCGTATTCCGGGGGATACGCAGTATTTT. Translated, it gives CASSPGRIPGDTQYF.

CDR3 sequence: CASSWQGGNTEAFF. DNA for the CDR3: TGCGCCAGCAGCTGGCAGGGGGGTAACACTGAAGCTTTCTTT. The rearrangement links TRBV5-1 to TRBJ1-1, with TRBD1 matching over 7 bases. The germline CDR1 and CDR2 sequences are SGHRS and YFSETQ. V shed 3 bases and J 2 bases; nucleotides not matched to a gene: 4. The CDR3 loop spans 14 amino acids.

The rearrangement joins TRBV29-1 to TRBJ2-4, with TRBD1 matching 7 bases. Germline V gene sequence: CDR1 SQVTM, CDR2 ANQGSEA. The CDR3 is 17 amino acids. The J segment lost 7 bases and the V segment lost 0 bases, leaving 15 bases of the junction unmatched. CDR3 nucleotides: TGCAGCGTTGAAGAACTCAGGGGGACGGATTTTGGGAACATTCAGTACTTC. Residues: CSVEELRGTDFGNIQYF.

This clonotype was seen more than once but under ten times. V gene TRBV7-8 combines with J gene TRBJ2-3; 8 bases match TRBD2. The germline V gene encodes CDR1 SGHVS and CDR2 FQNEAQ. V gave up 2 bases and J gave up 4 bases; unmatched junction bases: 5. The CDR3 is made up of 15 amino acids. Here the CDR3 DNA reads TGTGCCAGCAGCTTACTAAGCGGGAGCGCAGATACGCAGTATTTT. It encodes CASSLLSGSADTQYF.

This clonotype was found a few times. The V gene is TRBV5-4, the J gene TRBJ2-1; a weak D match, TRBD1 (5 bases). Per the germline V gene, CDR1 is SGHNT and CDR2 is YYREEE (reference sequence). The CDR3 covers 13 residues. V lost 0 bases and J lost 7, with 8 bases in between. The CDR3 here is CASSLEGWNEQFF. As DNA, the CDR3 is TGTGCCAGCAGCTTGGAGGGGTGGAATGAGCAGTTCTTC.

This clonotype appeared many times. Here the CDR3 reads CAISWDGTEAFF. DNA of the CDR3: TGTGCCATCAGCTGGGACGGCACTGAAGCTTTCTTT. The chain carries TRBV6-1 and TRBJ1-1; D might be TRBD1 (5 bases). Trimming took off 10 bases at V and 4 bases at J, with 13 bases between the two ends. CDR3 length: 12 amino acids. Germline V lookup: CDR1 MNHNS, CDR2 SASEGT.

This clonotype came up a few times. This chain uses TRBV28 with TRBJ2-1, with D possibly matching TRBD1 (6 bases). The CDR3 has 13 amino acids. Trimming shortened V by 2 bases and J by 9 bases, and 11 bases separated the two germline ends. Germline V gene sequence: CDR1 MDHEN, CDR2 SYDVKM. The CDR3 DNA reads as TGTGCCAGCAGTTTACCCCGACAGGTTGAGCAGTTCTTC. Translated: CASSLPRQVEQFF. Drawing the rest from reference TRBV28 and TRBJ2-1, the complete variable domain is DVKVTQSSRYLVKRTGEKVFLECVQDMDHENMFWYRQDPGLGLRLIYFSYDVKMKEKGDIPEGYSVSREKKERFSLILESASTNQTSMYLCASSLPRQVEQFFGPGTRLTVL.

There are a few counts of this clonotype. CDR3 DNA sequence: TGTGCCAGCAGTGAACGAGGGGGTTTAAACATTCAGTACTTC. This encodes CASSERGGLNIQYF. V and J are TRBV2 and TRBJ2-4, with D possibly TRBD1 on 6 matching bases. Trimming shortened V by 2 bases and J by 6 bases, and 11 bases separated the two germline ends. This CDR3 is built from 14 residues. Germline assignment: CDR1 SNHLY and CDR2 FYNNEI.

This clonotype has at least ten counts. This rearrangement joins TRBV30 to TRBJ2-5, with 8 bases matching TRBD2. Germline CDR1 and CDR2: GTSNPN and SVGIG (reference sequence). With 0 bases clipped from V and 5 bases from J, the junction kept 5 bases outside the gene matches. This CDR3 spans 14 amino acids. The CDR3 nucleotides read TGTGCCTGGAGTGTGAGGCTAGCGGGTGAGACCCAGTACTTC. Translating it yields CAWSVRLAGETQYF.